The source of this TCR beta chain is a study of T cell clonality in common variable immunodeficiency (dated by TCRdb to about 2015). CVID samples and control samples contributed equivalent amounts of genomic DNA as sequencing input. For every sample, a 60 bp segment covering the rearranged TCRbeta CDR3 region was amplified and then sequenced. The immunoSEQ assay, a bias-corrected multiplex PCR combined with high-throughput sequencing, was used to amplify TCRbeta. The authors' analysis ran thus. Every unique nucleotide sequence counted as a clone and was annotated with V, D and J genes, copy number and frequency. Sequences were labeled productive if in frame, and non-productive if out of frame or containing stop codons. As previously described, Shannon's entropy was used to calculate clonality. The predicted amino acid sequences of productive clones were used to derive mean CDR3 Kyte-Doolittle hydropathy. Scaled V gene usage was hierarchically clustered using Manhattan distance and complete linkage with the R hclust function. Sharing of clones by CDR3 amino acid sequence was evaluated by resampling 12 repertoires per group over 100 rounds. The repertoires were searched for some 70 published EBV-specific TCRbeta sequences and fewer than 250 published CMV-specific TCRbeta sequences. A couple of CVID samples yielding fewer than 10,000 sequences were excluded from analysis, leaving over 35 CVID repertoires. The source is immuneACCESS, and TCRdb retained only in-frame sequences with V and J called. Part of the clones is not carried over; for the studies checked, unresolved V genes explain less than half of this, and the remainder is unexplained. That table gives V, J and clone size, and the DNA gave D and trimming. This sample includes under 35,000 clones, and none of them was observed just once. 3.8% of the sample belongs to the ten largest clones.

Most of the CVID patients and most of the healthy controls were of Caucasian heritage. Heparinized peripheral whole blood samples of about 4.5 to 8 ml were collected from each donor. TCRbeta CDR3 repertoires were sequenced from genomic DNA of adults with common variable immune deficiency (CVID) and healthy adult controls. The control group comprised some 22 healthy adult volunteers, roughly 12 female and about ten male, aged 23 to 66 years with a mean age of approximately 30. Diluted blood was density-centrifuged over Hypaque 1077 or Ficoll-Paque to isolate peripheral blood mononuclear cells. Genomic DNA was obtained from unsorted mononuclear cells through either Qiagen column purification or a centrifugation-based method. This clone was counted many times. It lacks a known antigen. The sequence runs out 3 residues before the end of the CDR3; the remainder is reconstructed from the germline J gene.

The CDR3 measures 16 amino acids from cysteine to phenylalanine. The DNA covers only part of the CDR3, 39 bases in frame from base 1. CDR1 and CDR2 (KGHSH, LQKENI) derive from the germline V gene. Trimming accounts for 3 bases at V and 2 bases at J, while the number of junction bases matched to no gene is 9. Overall results and qualifications from the work: Compared with healthy controls, CVID subjects showed increased TCRbeta clonality (t-test p = 0.018), a feature most characteristic of about a third of subjects. Fewer TCRbeta clones were shared among CVID subjects than among healthy controls (p < 0.0001). CVID TCRbeta sequences reportedly showed fewer deletions and N-nucleotide insertions and lacked highly modified clones with 13 or more V deletions. Patient heterogeneity within the CVID cohort put limits on correlating repertoire features with clinical complications. The authors noted that sequencing repertoires of T cell subpopulations would be needed to clarify what caused the increased clonality in CVID. Even though DNA input was equal, the average per sample came to about 74,000 unique sequences for controls compared with some 29,000 for CVID samples.

The origin of this receptor is a person between 18 and 75 years old in good health. The sample was peripheral blood mononuclear cells. The chain was built from TRBV18 and TRBJ2-7; TRBD2 fits 8 bases in the junction. The CDR3 DNA, read in part, is TGTGCCAGCTCACCCCGTGGCAGCGGGAGTACCTACGAG. It codes for CASSPRGSGSTYE. The full CDR3 protein is CASSPRGSGSTYEQYF.